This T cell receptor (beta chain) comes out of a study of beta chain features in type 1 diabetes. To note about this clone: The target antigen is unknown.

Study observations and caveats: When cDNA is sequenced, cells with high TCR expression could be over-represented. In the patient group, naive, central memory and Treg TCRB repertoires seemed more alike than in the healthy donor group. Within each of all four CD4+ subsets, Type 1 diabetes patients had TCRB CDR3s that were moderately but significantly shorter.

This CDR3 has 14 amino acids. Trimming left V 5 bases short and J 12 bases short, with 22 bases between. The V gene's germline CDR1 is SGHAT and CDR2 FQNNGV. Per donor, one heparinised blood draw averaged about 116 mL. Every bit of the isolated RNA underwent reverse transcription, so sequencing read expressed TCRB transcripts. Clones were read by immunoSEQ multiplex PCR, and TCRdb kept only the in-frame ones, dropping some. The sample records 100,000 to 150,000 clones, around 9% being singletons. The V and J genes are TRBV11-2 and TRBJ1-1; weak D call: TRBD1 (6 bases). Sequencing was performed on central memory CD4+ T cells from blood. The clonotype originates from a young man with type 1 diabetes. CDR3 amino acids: CASSIPGTHVGPFF. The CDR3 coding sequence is TGTGCCAGCAGCATCCCCGGGACACACGTCGGCCCTTTCTTT. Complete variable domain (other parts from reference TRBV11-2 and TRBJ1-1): EAGVAQSPRYKIIEKRQSVAFWCNPISGHATLYWYQQILGQGPKLLIQFQNNGVVDDSQLPKDRFSAERLKGVDSTLKIQPAKLEDSAVYLCASSIPGTHVGPFFGQGTRLTVV.